The present entry profiles one TCR beta chain with its context. Its specificity is not known. This sample stems from a study of cytomegalovirus exposure and HLA in healthy donors. Study-level results: It was confirmed in vitro that a few of the CMV-associated chains were specific for CMV antigens.

CDR3 length equals 13 residues. The germline V gene encodes CDR1 LNHDA and CDR2 SQIVND (reference sequence). V dropped 6 bases and J dropped 6; count of bases not matched to a gene: 4. PCR involved 60 Vbeta and 13 Jbeta primers. Some clones are missing from TCRdb's copy, which holds only in-frame ones; the method was immunoSEQ multiplex PCR. This sample's table has about 88,000 clones. This clonotype originated in a girl aged 5-17 years in good health and CMV-seropositive. The rearrangement joins TRBV19 to TRBJ1-4, with 7 bases identical to TRBD1. Sequencing was carried out using PBMCs. The CDR3 loop is CASSLDRDEKLFF. CDR3 DNA sequence: TGTGCCAGTAGCCTTGACAGGGATGAAAAACTGTTTTTT.